This passage covers 2 T cell receptor beta chains from one sample sequenced in a study of blood T cell repertoires in COVID-19. The assay was immunoSEQ multiplex PCR, and TCRdb's table has in-frame clones only and misses some. The sample has approximately 140,000 clones; 84% are singletons. The sequenced sample consisted of peripheral blood. These receptors were collected from a woman older than 75 in a cohort sampled during active or convalescent COVID-19.

The rearrangement joins TRBV30 to TRBJ2-3; TRBD1 is a possible D gene (5 bases). Germline-derived CDR1 and CDR2 are GTSNPN and SVGIG (reference sequence). Deletions cut 0 bases from V and 5 bases from J, with 12 bases between. The CDR3 covers 14 residues. CDR3 nucleotides: TGTGCCTGGAGTGTACAGGCAGCAGGAGATACGCAGTATTTT. It is translated as CAWSVQAAGDTQYF.

The J gene is TRBJ2-7, the V gene TRBV3-1 (or the pseudogene TRBV3-2), with D possibly TRBD2 on 5 matching bases. CDR3 length: 13 amino acids. V was cut by 1 base and J by 6 bases, with 10 bases left in between. The germline V gene encodes CDR1 LGHDT and CDR2 YNNKEL (reference sequence). CDR3 sequence (DNA): TGTGCCAGCAGCCAAGTGTTGAGGGCCGAGCAGTACTTC. Its protein is CASSQVLRAEQYF.